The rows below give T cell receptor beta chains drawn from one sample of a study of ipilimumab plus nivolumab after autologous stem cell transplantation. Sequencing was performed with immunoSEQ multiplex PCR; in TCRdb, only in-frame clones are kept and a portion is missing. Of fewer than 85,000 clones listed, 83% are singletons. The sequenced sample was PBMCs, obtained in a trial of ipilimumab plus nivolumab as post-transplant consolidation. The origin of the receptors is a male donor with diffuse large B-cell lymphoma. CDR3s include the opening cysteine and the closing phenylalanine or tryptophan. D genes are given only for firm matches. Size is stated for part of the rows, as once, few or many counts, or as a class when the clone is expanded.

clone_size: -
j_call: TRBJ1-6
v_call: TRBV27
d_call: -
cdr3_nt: TGTGCCAGCAGGCTTCGGAGCAGATATTCACCCCTCCACTTT
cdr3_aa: CASRLRSRYSPLHF

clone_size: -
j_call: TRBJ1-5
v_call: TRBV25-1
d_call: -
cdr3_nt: TGTGCCAGCAGTGAATCCGGCCCCAGCAATCAGCCCCAGCATTTT
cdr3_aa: CASSESGPSNQPQHF

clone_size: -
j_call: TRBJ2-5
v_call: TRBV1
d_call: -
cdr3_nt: TGCACCAGCAGCCGATTAACCGGGACTAGCGGGGGTTACCAAGAGACCCAGTACTTC
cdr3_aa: CTSSRLTGTSGGYQETQYF

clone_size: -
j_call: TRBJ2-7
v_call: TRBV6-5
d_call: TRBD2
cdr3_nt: TGTGCCAGCAGCCCGGGCGGGGGGCCCTACGAGCAGTACTTC
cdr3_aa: CASSPGGGPYEQYF

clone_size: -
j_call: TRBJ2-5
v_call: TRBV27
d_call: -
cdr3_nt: TGTGCCAGCAGTATGGAGTGGGGGGGCGGGCAGACCCAGTACTTC
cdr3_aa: CASSMEWGGGQTQYF

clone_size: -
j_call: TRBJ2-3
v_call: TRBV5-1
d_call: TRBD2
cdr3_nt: TGCGCCAGCAGCCCCGGGGAGGGATGGGCGAGGGCAGATACGCAGTATTTT
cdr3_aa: CASSPGEGWARADTQYF

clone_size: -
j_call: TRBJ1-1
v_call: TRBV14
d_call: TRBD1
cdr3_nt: TGTGCCAGCAGCCATACAGGGGATGGTTCTGAAGCTTTCTTT
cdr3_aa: CASSHTGDGSEAFF

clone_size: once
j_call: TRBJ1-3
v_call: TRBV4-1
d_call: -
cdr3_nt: TGCGCCAGCAGCCAACCGGGACGGACAATCATATATTTT
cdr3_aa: CASSQPGRTIIYF

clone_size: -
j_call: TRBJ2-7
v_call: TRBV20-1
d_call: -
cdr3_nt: TGCAGTGCTAGAGATTCCTACGAGCAGTACTTC
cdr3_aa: CSARDSYEQYF

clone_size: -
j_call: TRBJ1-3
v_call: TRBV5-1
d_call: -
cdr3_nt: TGCGCCAGCAGCTTGGACAGCTCTGGAAACACCATATATTTT
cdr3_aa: CASSLDSSGNTIYF

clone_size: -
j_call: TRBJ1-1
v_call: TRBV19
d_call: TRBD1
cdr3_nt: TGTGCCAGTAGTGGCAGGGGGCGCGGGAGTTCGGCTTTCTTT
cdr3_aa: CASSGRGRGSSAFF

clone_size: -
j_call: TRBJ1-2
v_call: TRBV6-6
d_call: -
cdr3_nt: TGTGCCAGCAGTTACCCCTCCGGCCCCTCTAACTATGGCTACACCTTC
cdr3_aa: CASSYPSGPSNYGYTF

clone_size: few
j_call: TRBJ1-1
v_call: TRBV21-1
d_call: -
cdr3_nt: TGTGCCAGCAGTCGACAGGGGGCGGCCACTGAAGCTTTCTTT
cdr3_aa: CASSRQGAATEAFF

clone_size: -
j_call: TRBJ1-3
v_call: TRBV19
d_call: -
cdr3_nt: TGTGCCAGTAGACCGGCGGGAGGAAACACCATATATTTT
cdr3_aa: CASRPAGGNTIYF

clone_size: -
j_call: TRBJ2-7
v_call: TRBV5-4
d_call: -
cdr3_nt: TGTGCCAGCAGCTTGGGAGGCGGGAACGAGCAGTACTTC
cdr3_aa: CASSLGGGNEQYF

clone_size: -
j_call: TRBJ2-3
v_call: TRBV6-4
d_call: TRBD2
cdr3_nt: TGTGCCAGCAGTACTAGCGGGGGCGTCACAGATACGCAGTATTTT
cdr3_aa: CASSTSGGVTDTQYF

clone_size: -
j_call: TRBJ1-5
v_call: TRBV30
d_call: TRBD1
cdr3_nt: TGTGCCTGGAGTATAAACAGGGGCAGGAATCAGCCCCAGCATTTT
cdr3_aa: CAWSINRGRNQPQHF

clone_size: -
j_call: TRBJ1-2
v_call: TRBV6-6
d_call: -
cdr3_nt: TGTGCCAGCAGTTACCTGGACACCTATGGCTACACCTTC
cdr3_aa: CASSYLDTYGYTF

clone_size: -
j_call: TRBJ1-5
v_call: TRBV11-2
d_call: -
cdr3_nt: TGTGCCAGCAGCTTAGGGTGGGGTAGTAGCAATCAGCCCCAGCATTTT
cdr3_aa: CASSLGWGSSNQPQHF

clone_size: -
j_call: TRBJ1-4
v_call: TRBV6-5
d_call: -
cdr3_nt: TGTGCCAGCAGTCCCAGGGGAGGAACTAATGAAAAACTGTTTTTT
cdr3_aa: CASSPRGGTNEKLFF

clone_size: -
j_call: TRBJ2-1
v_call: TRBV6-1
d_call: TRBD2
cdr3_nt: TGTGCCAGCAGGTCGCGGCGGGGGACGAATGAGCAGTTCTTC
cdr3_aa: CASRSRRGTNEQFF